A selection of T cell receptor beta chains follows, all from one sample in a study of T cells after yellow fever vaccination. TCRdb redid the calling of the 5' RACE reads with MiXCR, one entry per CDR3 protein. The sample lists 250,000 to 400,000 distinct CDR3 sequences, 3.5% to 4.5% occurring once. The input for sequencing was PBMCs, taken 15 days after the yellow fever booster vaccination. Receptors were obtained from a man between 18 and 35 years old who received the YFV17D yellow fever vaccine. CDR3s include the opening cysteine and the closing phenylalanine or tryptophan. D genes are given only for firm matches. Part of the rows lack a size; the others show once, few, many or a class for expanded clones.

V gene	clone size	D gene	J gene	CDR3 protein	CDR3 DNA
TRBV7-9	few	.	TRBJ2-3	CASSSPFGGARDTQYF	TGTGCCAGCAGCTCCCCCTTTGGGGGGGCAAGAGATACGCAGTATTTT
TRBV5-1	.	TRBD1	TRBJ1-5	CASSLTGAGHQPQHF	TGCGCCAGCAGCTTGACAGGGGCCGGCCATCAGCCCCAGCATTTT
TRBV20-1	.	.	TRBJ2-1	CSATPGPGDNEQFF	TGCAGTGCTACTCCGGGACCGGGCGACAATGAGCAGTTCTTC
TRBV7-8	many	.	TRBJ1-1	CASSVRGEGNTEAFF	TGTGCCAGCAGCGTCCGAGGTGAGGGAAACACTGAAGCTTTCTTT
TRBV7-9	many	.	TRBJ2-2	CASSLASNTGELFF	TGTGCCAGCAGCTTAGCTTCGAACACCGGGGAGCTGTTTTTT
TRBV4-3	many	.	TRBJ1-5	CASSQASGHNQPQHF	TGCGCCAGCAGCCAAGCCTCGGGCCACAATCAGCCCCAGCATTTT
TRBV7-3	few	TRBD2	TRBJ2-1	CASSLFPRLAANEQFF	TGTGCCAGCAGCTTATTCCCCCGACTAGCGGCGAATGAGCAGTTCTTC
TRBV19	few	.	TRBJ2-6	CASSISSTAFSGANVLTF	TGTGCCAGTAGTATCTCCTCGACAGCCTTCTCTGGGGCCAACGTCCTGACTTTC
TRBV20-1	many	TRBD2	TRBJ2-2	CSARPLADPNTGELFF	TGCAGTGCTAGACCCCTAGCGGACCCCAACACCGGGGAGCTGTTTTTT
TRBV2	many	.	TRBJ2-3	CASRLETDTQYF	TGTGCCAGCCGACTAGAAACAGATACGCAGTATTTT
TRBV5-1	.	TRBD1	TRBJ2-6	CASSSTGGPSLGANVLTF	TGCGCCAGCAGCTCGACAGGGGGGCCTTCGCTTGGGGCCAACGTCCTGACTTTC
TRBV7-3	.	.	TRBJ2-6	CASSSTGVSSNVLTF	TGTGCCAGCAGCTCAACAGGTGTATCGTCCAACGTCCTGACTTTC
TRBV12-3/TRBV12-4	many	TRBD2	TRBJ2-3	CARTQPKRGPTDTQYF	TGTGCCAGGACCCAACCCAAGCGGGGCCCCACAGATACGCAGTATTTT
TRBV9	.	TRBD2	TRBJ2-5	CASSPEAVAGYQETQYF	TGTGCCAGCAGCCCCGAGGCGGTAGCGGGGTACCAAGAGACCCAGTACTTC
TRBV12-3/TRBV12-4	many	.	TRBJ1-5	CASSSRGSPSNQPQHF	TGTGCCAGCAGTTCCCGAGGTTCTCCTAGCAATCAGCCCCAGCATTTT
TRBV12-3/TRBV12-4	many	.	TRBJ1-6	CASRALSYNSPLHF	TGTGCCAGCAGAGCTCTCTCCTATAATTCACCCCTCCACTTT
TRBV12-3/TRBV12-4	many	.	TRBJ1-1	CASSLAIEAFF	TGTGCCAGCAGTTTAGCCATTGAAGCTTTCTTT
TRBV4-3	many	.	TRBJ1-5	CASSQDRREGQPQHF	TGCGCCAGCAGCCAAGATCGGAGGGAGGGCCAGCCCCAGCATTTT
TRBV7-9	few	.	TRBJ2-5	CASSLVSTVQETQYF	TGTGCCAGCAGCTTAGTATCGACGGTCCAAGAGACCCAGTACTTC
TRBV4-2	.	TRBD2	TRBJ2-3	CASSQDASGGAGDTQYF	TGTGCCAGCAGCCAAGATGCTAGCGGGGGGGCCGGTGATACGCAGTATTTT
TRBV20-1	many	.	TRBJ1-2	CSANFGLDYGYTF	TGCAGTGCCAACTTCGGGCTCGACTATGGCTACACCTTC
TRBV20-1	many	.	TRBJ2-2	CSAWTTNTGELFF	TGCAGTGCTTGGACCACGAACACCGGGGAGCTGTTTTTT
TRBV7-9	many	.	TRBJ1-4	CASSSKRLTNEKLFF	TGTGCCAGCAGCTCCAAAAGGCTCACTAATGAAAAACTGTTTTTT
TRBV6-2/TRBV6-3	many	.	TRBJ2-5	CASSRYREPMETQYF	TGTGCCAGCAGTCGTTACCGGGAGCCAATGGAGACCCAGTACTTC
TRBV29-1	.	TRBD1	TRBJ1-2	CSVVTRDRGTLGTLPQYGYTF	TGCAGCGTTGTAACCCGGGACAGGGGAACTTTGGGAACTCTCCCCCAATATGGCTACACCTTC
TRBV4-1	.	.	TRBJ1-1	CASSQARDVGEAFF	TGCGCCAGCAGCCAAGCGCGGGACGTCGGTGAAGCTTTCTTT
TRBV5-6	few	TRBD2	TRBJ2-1	CASSRLAGGLHSYNEQFF	TGTGCCAGCAGCCGACTAGCGGGGGGGCTTCATTCCTACAATGAGCAGTTCTTC
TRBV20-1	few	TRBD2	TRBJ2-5	CSAGTSGQETQYF	TGCAGTGCTGGGACTAGCGGACAAGAGACCCAGTACTTC
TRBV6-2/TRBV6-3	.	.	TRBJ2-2	CASSYKGGPTGELFF	TGTGCCAGCAGTTACAAGGGGGGGCCCACCGGGGAGCTGTTTTTT
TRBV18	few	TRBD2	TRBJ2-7	CASSPASGARYEQYF	TGTGCCAGCTCACCAGCTAGCGGGGCCCGGTACGAGCAGTACTTC
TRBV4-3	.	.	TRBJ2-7	CASSQARGAYSYEQYF	TGCGCCAGCAGCCAAGCACGGGGGGCTTACTCCTACGAGCAGTACTTC
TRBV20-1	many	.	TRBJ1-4	CSAPTHSVSNEKLFF	TGCAGTGCTCCCACCCACAGCGTATCTAATGAAAAACTGTTTTTT
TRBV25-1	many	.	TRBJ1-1	CASSDTGLEAFF	TGTGCCAGCAGTGATACGGGACTGGAAGCTTTCTTT
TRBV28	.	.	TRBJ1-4	CASGAGANEKLFF	TGTGCCAGCGGGGCGGGTGCCAATGAAAAACTGTTTTTT
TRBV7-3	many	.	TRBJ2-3	CASSLTPGSDTQYF	TGTGCCAGCAGCTTAACGCCAGGTTCGGATACGCAGTATTTT
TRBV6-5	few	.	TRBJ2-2	CASSYSLNPTGELFF	TGTGCCAGCAGTTACTCGTTAAATCCCACCGGGGAGCTGTTTTTT
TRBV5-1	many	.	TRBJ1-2	CASSVGPRDRPMEGYTF	TGCGCCAGCAGCGTGGGACCCCGAGACAGACCCATGGAAGGCTACACCTTC
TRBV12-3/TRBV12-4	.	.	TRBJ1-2	CASSSSPYGYTF	TGTGCCAGCAGTTCGTCTCCATATGGCTACACCTTC
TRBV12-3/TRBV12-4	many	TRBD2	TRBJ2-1	CASRLTGGEGNEQFF	TGTGCCAGCAGGCTCACGGGGGGGGAAGGTAATGAGCAGTTCTTC
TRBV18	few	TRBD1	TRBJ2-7	CASSPTGGEEQYF	TGTGCCAGCTCACCCACAGGGGGTGAGGAGCAGTACTTC
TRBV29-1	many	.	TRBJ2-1	CSVEWLLHNEQFF	TGCAGCGTTGAGTGGCTACTCCACAATGAGCAGTTCTTC
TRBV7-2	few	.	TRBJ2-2	CASSVPGAGELFF	TGTGCCAGCAGTGTACCGGGCGCCGGGGAGCTGTTTTTT
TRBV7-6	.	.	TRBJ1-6	CASSLKTDFNSPLHF	TGTGCCAGCAGCTTAAAAACAGATTTTAATTCACCCCTCCACTTT
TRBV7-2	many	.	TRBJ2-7	CASSEGTVSYF	TGTGCCAGCAGCGAGGGGACGGTGAGTTACTTC
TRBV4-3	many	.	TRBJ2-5	CASSQGRPHETQYF	TGCGCCAGCAGCCAGGGCCGCCCCCACGAGACCCAGTACTTC
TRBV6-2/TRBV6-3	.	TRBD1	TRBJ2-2	CASRSTGWTGELFF	TGTGCCAGCAGATCGACAGGGTGGACCGGGGAGCTGTTTTTT
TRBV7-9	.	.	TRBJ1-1	CASSLLSLRDTEAFF	TGTGCCAGCAGCTTACTCAGCCTCAGGGACACTGAAGCTTTCTTT
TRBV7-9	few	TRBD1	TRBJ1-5	CASSPGGGQFSNQPQHF	TGTGCCAGCAGCCCCGGAGGGGGACAGTTTAGCAATCAGCCCCAGCATTTT
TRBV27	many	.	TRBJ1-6	CASSVYFPNSPLHF	TGTGCCAGCAGTGTGTATTTCCCCAATTCACCCCTCCACTTT
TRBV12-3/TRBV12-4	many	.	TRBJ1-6	CASSFLHHNSPLHF	TGTGCCAGCAGTTTTTTACACCATAATTCACCCCTCCACTTT
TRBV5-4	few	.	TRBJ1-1	CASSFGPAVNTEAFF	TGTGCCAGCAGTTTTGGCCCGGCCGTGAACACTGAAGCTTTCTTT
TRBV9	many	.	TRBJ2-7	CASSVVSTSYEQYF	TGTGCCAGCAGCGTAGTCAGTACCTCCTACGAGCAGTACTTC
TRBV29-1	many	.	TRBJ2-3	CSVDGLPFADTQYF	TGCAGCGTTGATGGACTCCCCTTCGCAGATACGCAGTATTTT
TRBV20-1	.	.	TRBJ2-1	CSALEGRNEQFF	TGCAGTGCCCTCGAAGGCCGCAATGAGCAGTTCTTC